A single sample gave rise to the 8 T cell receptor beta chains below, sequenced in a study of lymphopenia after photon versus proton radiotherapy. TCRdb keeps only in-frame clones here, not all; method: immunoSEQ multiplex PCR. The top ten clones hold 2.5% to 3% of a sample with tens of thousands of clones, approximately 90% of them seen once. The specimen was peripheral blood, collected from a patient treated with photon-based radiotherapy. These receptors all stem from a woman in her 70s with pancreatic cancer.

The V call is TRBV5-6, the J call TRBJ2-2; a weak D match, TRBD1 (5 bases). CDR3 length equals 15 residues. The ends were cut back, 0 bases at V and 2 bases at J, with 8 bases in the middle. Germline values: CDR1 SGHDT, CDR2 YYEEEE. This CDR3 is CASSLGQQNTGELFF. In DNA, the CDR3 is TGTGCCAGCAGCTTGGGACAGCAAAACACCGGGGAGCTGTTTTTT.

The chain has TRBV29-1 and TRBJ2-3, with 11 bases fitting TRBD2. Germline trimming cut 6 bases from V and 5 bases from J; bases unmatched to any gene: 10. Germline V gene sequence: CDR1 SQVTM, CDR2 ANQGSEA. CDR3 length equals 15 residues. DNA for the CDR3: TGCAGCGTCGCTACCGGAACTAGCGGGAGAGATACGCAGTATTTT. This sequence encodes CSVATGTSGRDTQYF.

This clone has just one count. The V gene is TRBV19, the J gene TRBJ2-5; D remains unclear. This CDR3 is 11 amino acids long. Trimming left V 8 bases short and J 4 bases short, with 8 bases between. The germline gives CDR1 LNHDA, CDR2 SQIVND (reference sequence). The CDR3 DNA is TGTGCCAGTGGTGATTTAGAGACCCAGTACTTC. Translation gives CASGDLETQYF.

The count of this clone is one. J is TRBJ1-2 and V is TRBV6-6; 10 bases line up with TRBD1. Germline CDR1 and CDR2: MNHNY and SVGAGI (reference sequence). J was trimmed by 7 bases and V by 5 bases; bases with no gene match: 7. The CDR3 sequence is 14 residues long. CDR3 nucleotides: TGTGCCAGCAGTAAGCCGGGACAGGGGCTTGGCTACACCTTC. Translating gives CASSKPGQGLGYTF.

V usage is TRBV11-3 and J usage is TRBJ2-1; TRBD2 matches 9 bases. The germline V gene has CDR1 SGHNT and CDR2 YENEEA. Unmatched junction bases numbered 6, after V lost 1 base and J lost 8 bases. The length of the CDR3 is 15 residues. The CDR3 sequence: CASSLGSGSGDEQFF. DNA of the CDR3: TGTGCCAGCAGCTTAGGTAGCGGGAGTGGCGATGAGCAGTTCTTC.

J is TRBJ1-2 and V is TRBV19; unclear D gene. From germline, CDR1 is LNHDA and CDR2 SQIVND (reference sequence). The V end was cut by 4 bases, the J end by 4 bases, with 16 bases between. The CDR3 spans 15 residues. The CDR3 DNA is TGTGCCAGTAGTAAGGCTTACGGTTCCGGCTATGGCTACACCTTC. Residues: CASSKAYGSGYGYTF. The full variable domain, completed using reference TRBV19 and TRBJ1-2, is DGGITQSPKYLFRKEGQNVTLSCEQNLNHDAMYWYRQDPGQGLRLIYYSQIVNDFQKGDIAEGYSVSREKKESFPLTVTSAQKNPTAFYLCASSKAYGSGYGYTFGSGTRLTVV.

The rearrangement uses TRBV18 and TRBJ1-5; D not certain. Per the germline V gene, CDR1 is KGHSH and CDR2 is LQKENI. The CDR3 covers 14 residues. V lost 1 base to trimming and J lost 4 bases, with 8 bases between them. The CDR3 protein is CASSPLTVNQPQHF. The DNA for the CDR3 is TGTGCCAGCTCACCACTCACAGTGAATCAGCCCCAGCATTTT.

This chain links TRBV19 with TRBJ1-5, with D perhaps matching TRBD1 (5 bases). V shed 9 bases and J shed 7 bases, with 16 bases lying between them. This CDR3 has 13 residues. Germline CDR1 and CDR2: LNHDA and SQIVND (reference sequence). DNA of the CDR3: TGTGCCAGCGCTTCGGGGGTGAGGCAGCCCCAGCATTTT. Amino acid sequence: CASASGVRQPQHF. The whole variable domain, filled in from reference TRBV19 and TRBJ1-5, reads DGGITQSPKYLFRKEGQNVTLSCEQNLNHDAMYWYRQDPGQGLRLIYYSQIVNDFQKGDIAEGYSVSREKKESFPLTVTSAQKNPTAFYLCASASGVRQPQHFGDGTRLSIL.